This entry lists 17 T cell receptor beta chains sequenced from one sample in a study of cytomegalovirus exposure and HLA in healthy donors. The primer mix had 60 Vbeta and 13 Jbeta primers. Sequencing used immunoSEQ multiplex PCR; TCRdb keeps in-frame clones, though not all of them. The sample lists more than 150,000 clones; roughly 80% were seen once. Sequencing was carried out using PBMCs. All receptors come from a girl aged 10-17 years in good health and CMV-seropositive.

The chain's CDR3 is CASSLREGSTDTQYF. CDR3 nucleotide sequence: TGTGCCAGCAGCCTGCGGGAAGGTTCGACAGATACGCAGTATTTT. This chain uses TRBV9 with TRBJ2-3; D might be TRBD2 (6 bases). Germline V lookup: CDR1 SGDLS, CDR2 YYNGEE. The V end lost 4 bases, the J end lost 3 bases, and 15 bases lay between the germline ends. The CDR3 contains 15 residues.

The V call is TRBV7-9, the J call TRBJ2-3; tentatively, D is TRBD1 (6 bases). The V and J ends lost 5 bases and 1 base respectively, with 16 bases between them. CDR3 length: 16 residues. The germline gives CDR1 SEHNR, CDR2 FQNEAQ (reference sequence). CDR3 loop: CASSLWTVGGTDTQYF. CDR3 sequence (DNA): TGTGCCAGCAGCCTTTGGACAGTCGGTGGCACAGATACGCAGTATTTT.

V and J are TRBV10-3 and TRBJ2-1, with 9 bases aligning to TRBD2. Trimming removed 5 bases from V and 10 bases from J; junction bases left unmatched: 15. Germline V lookup: CDR1 ENHRY, CDR2 SYGVKD. The CDR3 runs to 16 residues. The CDR3, as DNA: TGTGCCATCAGTTTAGGTTCCGGGACTAGCTCGGAAGAGCAGTTCTTC. The encoded protein is CAISLGSGTSSEEQFF.

The genes are TRBV11-2 and TRBJ2-3, with 7 bases aligning to TRBD1. CDR1 SGHAT and CDR2 FQNNGV come from the germline V gene. The trim removed 3 bases at V and 4 bases at J, leaving 4 bases unmatched. The CDR3 length is 14 residues. The CDR3 DNA is TGTGCCAGCAGCTTGAGGGGGCCGGCAGATACGCAGTATTTT. Translated, it gives CASSLRGPADTQYF.

This clone was observed once. The gene calls are TRBV6-6 and TRBJ2-3, with a possible D match to TRBD2 (6 bases). This CDR3 has 13 amino acids. Trimming removed 7 bases from V and 4 bases from J, with 12 bases in between. Germline CDR1 MNHNY, CDR2 SVGAGI (reference sequence). The CDR3 protein is CASTLPGADTQYF. The DNA of the CDR3 is TGTGCCAGCACCTTACCGGGGGCAGATACGCAGTATTTT.

The chain combines TRBV4-1 with TRBJ2-1; D gene uncertain. CDR1 MGHRA and CDR2 YSYEKL come from the germline V gene. V gave up 0 bases and J gave up 5 bases, with 5 bases separating them. This CDR3 has 13 amino acids. CDR3 sequence: CASSQERNNEQFF. CDR3 DNA sequence: TGCGCCAGCAGCCAAGAGAGAAACAATGAGCAGTTCTTC.

CDR3 region: CASSTPDMPNTGELFF. DNA of the CDR3: TGTGCCAGTAGTACTCCAGACATGCCGAACACCGGGGAGCTGTTTTTT. V gene TRBV19 combines with J gene TRBJ2-2; the D is unclear. Between the trimmed V and J ends, which lost 4 bases and 0 bases, there was a span of 12 bases. Germline CDR1 LNHDA, CDR2 SQIVND (reference sequence). This CDR3 is built from 16 residues.

The V call is TRBV6-1, the J call TRBJ1-1; D is uncertain. V was cut by 3 bases and J by 4 bases, with 9 bases left in between. The germline CDR1 and CDR2 sequences are MNHNS and SASEGT. The CDR3 has 13 amino acids. The DNA of the CDR3 is TGTGCCAGCAGTGAGAGGGAGTTCACTGAAGCTTTCTTT. Translated, it gives CASSEREFTEAFF.

This clone was picked up one time. The CDR3 is CASSPGHDLFYEQYF. The CDR3, as DNA: TGTGCCAGCAGCCCAGGACATGATCTTTTTTACGAGCAGTACTTC. The chain joins TRBV6-5 to TRBJ2-7; a weak D match, TRBD1 (5 bases). From germline, CDR1 is MNHEY and CDR2 SVGAGI. The CDR3 is made up of 15 amino acids. V was clipped by 6 bases and J by 4 bases, with 19 bases between them.

The V gene is TRBV6-5, the J gene TRBJ2-7, with 9 bases lining up with TRBD1. This CDR3 has 15 residues. The trim removed 2 bases at V and 6 bases at J, leaving 8 bases unmatched. Germline CDR1 reads MNHEY; CDR2 reads SVGAGI. This chain's CDR3 is CASSYLRDRASEQYF. Written as DNA, the CDR3 is TGTGCCAGCAGTTACCTCCGGGACAGGGCGAGCGAGCAGTACTTC.

The rearrangement uses TRBV11-3 and TRBJ2-5; D is unclear. Germline assignment: CDR1 SGHNT and CDR2 YENEEA. V shed 5 bases and J shed 9 bases, with 10 bases lying between them. CDR3 length: 11 residues. DNA for the CDR3: TGTGCCAGCAGCCCGAAGCCTCCCCAGTACTTC. Translating it yields CASSPKPPQYF.

The chain employs TRBV5-6 and TRBJ2-7, with a tentative D call TRBD2 (5 bases). Germline V gene sequence: CDR1 SGHDT, CDR2 YYEEEE. The germline V and J ends were trimmed by 0 bases and 1 base, with 8 bases remaining between them. This CDR3 spans 14 amino acids. CDR3 region: CASSLARTSYEQYF. CDR3 DNA: TGTGCCAGCAGCTTGGCGCGGACTTCCTACGAGCAGTACTTC.

This clone occurred a few times. The chain carries TRBV7-9 and TRBJ2-5; 13 positions agree with TRBD2. From germline, CDR1 is SEHNR and CDR2 FQNEAQ (reference sequence). The CDR3 runs 16 residues. Trimming removed 4 bases from V and 5 bases from J; junction bases left unmatched: 7. CDR3 residues: CASSSVLAGGSETQYF. DNA of the CDR3: TGTGCCAGCAGCTCAGTACTAGCGGGAGGGTCGGAGACCCAGTACTTC.

The V call is TRBV7-9, the J call TRBJ2-3; D is unresolved. CDR1 SEHNR and CDR2 FQNEAQ come from the germline V gene (reference sequence). Trimming took 4 bases from V and 0 from J, leaving 5 bases between them. The CDR3 has 13 residues. Written as DNA, the CDR3 is TGTGCCAGCAGCTCGTCTAGCACAGATACGCAGTATTTT. Protein: CASSSSSTDTQYF. The whole variable domain, filled in from reference TRBV7-9 and TRBJ2-3, reads DTGVSQNPRHKITKRGQNVTFRCDPISEHNRLYWYRQTLGQGPEFLTYFQNEAQLEKSRLLSDRFSAERPKGSFSTLEIQRTEQGDSAMYLCASSSSSTDTQYFGPGTRLTVL.

This rearrangement joins TRBV11-2 to TRBJ2-5; D is perhaps TRBD1 (5 bases). This CDR3 has 13 residues. Germline CDR1 reads SGHAT; CDR2 reads FQNNGV. The V gene lost 1 base and the J gene lost 6 bases, with 9 bases spanning the gap. The CDR3: CASSLGREKTQYF. CDR3 bases: TGTGCCAGCAGCTTAGGCAGGGAAAAGACCCAGTACTTC.

The chain uses TRBV27 and TRBJ2-1; TRBD1 matches at 9 bases. The length of the CDR3 is 14 residues. Germline V gene lookup returns CDR1 MNHEY and CDR2 SMNVEV (reference sequence). The trim removed 3 bases at V and 5 bases at J, leaving 2 bases unmatched. CDR3 protein: CASSFRQGDNEQFF. The CDR3 nucleotides are TGTGCCAGCAGTTTTAGACAGGGGGACAATGAGCAGTTCTTC.

This sequence joins TRBV5-1 and TRBJ1-2; D ambiguous. CDR3 length equals 13 residues. V dropped 1 base and J dropped 3 bases, with 7 bases sitting between them. CDR1 and CDR2 from the germline V gene are SGHRS and YFSETQ. The CDR3 DNA reads as TGCGCCAGCAGCTTGAGGCAGGACTATGGCTACACCTTC. It is translated as CASSLRQDYGYTF.